This entry lists 28 T cell receptor beta chains sequenced from one sample in a study of CD8 T cells in Susac syndrome. Reverse transcription used about 0.45 to 1 ug RNA and random hexamers. TCRdb re-analysed the immunoSEQ multiplex PCR reads in MiXCR, keeping a single row per CDR3 protein. The sample has some 200,000 distinct CDR3 sequences, just under 95% seen once. Sequences were obtained from CD8+ T cells from PBMCs. The receptor source for this set is a human donor with Susac syndrome.

The V call is TRBV7-6, the J call TRBJ2-1; 15 bases align to TRBD2. Germline V gives CDR1 SGHVS, CDR2 FNYEAQ. The CDR3 has 13 residues. Losses at the gene ends were 1 base for V and 16 bases for J; bases not matched to a gene: 2. CDR3 nucleotides: TGTGCCAGCAGCTTAGGGACTAGCGGGGGGGTCTTCTTC. It yields the protein CASSLGTSGGVFF.

The chain employs TRBV7-9 and TRBJ2-7; 9 bases are a match to TRBD2. Germline values: CDR1 SEHNR, CDR2 FQNEAQ (reference sequence). The CDR3 is 16 amino acids. With 5 bases clipped from V and 2 bases from J, the junction kept 10 bases outside the gene matches. This CDR3 is CASSLKRTSGPYEQYF. The CDR3 nucleotides are TGTGCCAGCAGCCTCAAACGTACTAGCGGGCCCTACGAGCAGTACTTC.

V is TRBV7-9 and J is TRBJ2-4, with D perhaps matching TRBD1 (7 bases). Per the germline V gene, CDR1 is SEHNR and CDR2 is FQNEAQ (reference sequence). The ends were cut back, 6 bases at V and 8 bases at J, with 20 bases in the middle. CDR3 length: 15 amino acids. The CDR3 bases are TGTGCCAGCAGACCCAGACAGGGAGGTTCGGACATTCAGTACTTC. Protein sequence: CASRPRQGGSDIQYF.

The rearrangement links TRBV3-1 to TRBJ2-3, with 9 bases lining up with TRBD2. Germline V gene lookup returns CDR1 LGHDT and CDR2 YNNKEL (reference sequence). The CDR3 consists of 16 residues. V trimming: 0 bases; J trimming: 10 bases; junction bases outside the gene matches: 11. The CDR3 DNA is TGTGCCAGCAGCCAAGAGTGGCGGGGGGGTCGCGCGGCGCAGTATTTT. This encodes CASSQEWRGGRAAQYF.

Note on this clonotype: Its ends do not fully match the called genes, so a read error is possible. V usage is TRBV2 and J usage is TRBJ1-1; 12 bases match TRBD1. The CDR3 is 17 residues long. Germline CDR1 and CDR2: SNHLY and FYNNEI. The CDR3 reads CASIPRDRGRAGTETFF. DNA of the CDR3: TGTGCCAGCATCCCCCGGGACAGGGGGCGAGCGGGCACTGAAACTTTCTTT.

The chain combines TRBV7-2 with TRBJ2-7, with unresolved D. The CDR3 contains 15 residues. Germline V gene data show CDR1 as SGHTA and CDR2 as FQGNSA. V lost 5 bases and J lost 3, with 17 bases in between. The CDR3 DNA sequence: TGTGCCAGCAGCCACGACCAAACGGCTCACTACGAGCAGTACTTC. It codes for CASSHDQTAHYEQYF. The complete variable domain, with remaining parts taken from reference TRBV7-2 and TRBJ2-7, reads GAGVSQSPSNKVTEKGKDVELRCDPISGHTALYWYRQSLGQGLEFLIYFQGNSAPDKSGLPSDRFSAERTGGSVSTLTIQRTQQEDSAVYLCASSHDQTAHYEQYFGPGTRLTVT.

The rearrangement uses TRBV25-1 and TRBJ2-2; D unclear. CDR1 and CDR2 from the germline V gene are MGHDK and SYGVNS. CDR3 length: 13 amino acids. V dropped 2 bases and J dropped 4 bases, with 5 bases sitting between them. This CDR3 is CASSEDFTGELFF. CDR3 sequence (DNA): TGTGCCAGCAGTGAAGACTTCACCGGGGAGCTGTTTTTT.

The chain joins TRBV6-5 to TRBJ1-2; D not certain. Germline values: CDR1 MNHEY, CDR2 SVGAGI. Trimming stripped 6 bases from V and 8 bases from J, with 7 bases between. The CDR3 covers 10 residues. The CDR3 DNA reads as TGTGCCAGCAGCAAAGGCGGCTACACCTTC. Translating it yields CASSKGGYTF.

The genes are TRBV6-1 and TRBJ2-2, with TRBD2 identical over 8 bases. V gave up 3 bases and J gave up 7 bases; unmatched junction bases: 7. There are 15 residues in the CDR3. Germline CDR1 is MNHNS and CDR2 is SASEGT. CDR3 in DNA: TGTGCCAGCAGTGATCGAAGACTAGCGTTCGGGGAGCTGTTTTTT. Translated, it gives CASSDRRLAFGELFF.

The chain is built from TRBV6-2 or TRBV6-3 and TRBJ2-7; the D is unclear. The germline V gene has CDR1 MNHEY and CDR2 SVGEGT. Trimming shortened V by 10 bases and J by 3 bases, and 10 bases separated the two germline ends. The CDR3 is 11 residues long. CDR3 residues: CATRDFYEQYF. The CDR3 DNA follows: TGTGCCACCCGCGACTTCTACGAGCAGTACTTC.

Only one count was recorded for this clonotype. The rearrangement uses TRBV28 and TRBJ2-7, with TRBD2 as a possible D gene (5 bases). Germline V gene data show CDR1 as MDHEN and CDR2 as SYDVKM. The CDR3 is made up of 12 amino acids. The germline V and J ends were trimmed by 4 bases and 7 bases, with 11 bases remaining between them. CDR3 sequence: CASSYGKQEQYF. The CDR3 bases are TGTGCCAGCAGTTACGGGAAGCAAGAGCAGTACTTC.

The gene calls are TRBV28 and TRBJ1-2; no clear D. V lost 2 bases, J lost 6 bases, and 10 bases lay in between. Germline assignment: CDR1 MDHEN and CDR2 SYDVKM. The CDR3 has 13 residues. Written as DNA, the CDR3 is TGTGCCAGCAGTTTAAGATCGGATGATGGCTACACCTTC. It is translated as CASSLRSDDGYTF.

The chain uses TRBV20-1 and TRBJ2-3; 8 nucleotides align to TRBD2. V gave up 3 bases and J gave up 0 bases; unmatched junction bases: 14. The CDR3 runs 18 residues. Germline CDR1 is DFQATT and CDR2 is SNEGSKA (reference sequence). The CDR3 region has the DNA TGCAGTGCTAGTGATCATGCTAGCGGGTACGATAGCACAGATACGCAGTATTTT. Protein product: CSASDHASGYDSTDTQYF.

The chain employs TRBV20-1 and TRBJ1-1; D is ambiguous. Germline loops: CDR1 DFQATT, CDR2 SNEGSKA (reference sequence). V lost 0 bases, J lost 8 bases, and 10 bases lay in between. CDR3 length: 12 residues. The CDR3: CSARDGPLEAFF. The DNA for the CDR3 is TGCAGTGCTAGAGACGGGCCCCTGGAAGCTTTCTTT.

The chain recombines TRBV30 with TRBJ2-7; 8 nucleotides line up with TRBD2. V trimming: 2 bases; J trimming: 2 bases; junction bases outside the gene matches: 5. The CDR3 runs to 14 residues. Germline V gene sequence: CDR1 GTSNPN, CDR2 SVGIG (reference sequence). The DNA of the CDR3 is TGTGCCTGGAGTATTAGCGGGGTAACCTACGAGCAGTACTTC. Amino acid sequence: CAWSISGVTYEQYF.

The chain links TRBV9 to TRBJ2-1; 8 bases are a match to TRBD1. This CDR3 is 15 amino acids long. Germline-derived CDR1 and CDR2 are SGDLS and YYNGEE. Germline trimming cut 0 bases from V and 7 bases from J; bases unmatched to any gene: 6. The CDR3 region is CASSVGQGAPNEQFF. Here the CDR3 DNA reads TGTGCCAGCAGCGTAGGGCAGGGGGCGCCGAATGAGCAGTTCTTC.

The chain is built from TRBV20-1 and TRBJ2-1, with D unresolved. Between the trimmed V and J ends, which lost 3 bases and 0 bases, there was a span of 6 bases. The CDR3 has 13 amino acids. From germline, CDR1 is DFQATT and CDR2 SNEGSKA (reference sequence). The CDR3 DNA sequence: TGCAGTGCTAGCTTCGGCTCCTACAATGAGCAGTTCTTC. Its protein is CSASFGSYNEQFF.

The V gene is TRBV7-9, the J gene TRBJ1-2; D is uncertain. V dropped 0 bases and J dropped 8 bases, with 7 bases sitting between them. The germline V gene has CDR1 SEHNR and CDR2 FQNEAQ (reference sequence). This CDR3 region has 12 residues. CDR3 coding DNA: TGTGCCAGCAGCTTAGCCCTCAAAGGCTACACCTTC. This translates into CASSLALKGYTF.

This clonotype was found once. The chain carries TRBV7-3 and TRBJ2-7; 14 bases are shared with TRBD2. The germline V gene encodes CDR1 SGHTA and CDR2 FQGTGA. Germline trimming cut 5 bases from V and 6 bases from J; bases unmatched to any gene: 6. The CDR3 loop spans 15 amino acids. CDR3 protein: CASSPGLAGVREQYF. The CDR3 nucleotides read TGTGCCAGCAGCCCGGGACTAGCGGGAGTTCGCGAGCAGTACTTC.

The chain's CDR3 is CASSPPPQGARGTEAFF. The CDR3 nucleotides read TGTGCCAGCTCACCACCGCCTCAGGGGGCGAGGGGCACTGAAGCTTTCTTT. The V gene is TRBV18, the J gene TRBJ1-1; 8 bases are shared with TRBD1. The CDR3 sequence is 17 residues long. Looked up from germline, CDR1 is KGHSH and CDR2 is LQKENI. Losses at the gene ends were 0 bases for V and 4 bases for J; bases not matched to a gene: 10. Based on the CDR3 plus reference TRBV18 and TRBJ1-1, the full variable domain is NAGVMQNPRHLVRRRGQEARLRCSPMKGHSHVYWYRQLPEEGLKFMVYLQKENIIDESGMPKERFSAEFPKEGPSILRIQQVVRGDSAAYFCASSPPPQGARGTEAFFGQGTRLTVV.

The rearrangement uses TRBV5-1 and TRBJ1-4, with 8 nucleotides matching TRBD1. CDR3 length: 14 residues. V gave up 3 bases and J gave up 7 bases; unmatched junction bases: 5. The germline V gene encodes CDR1 SGHRS and CDR2 YFSETQ. CDR3 DNA: TGCGCCAGCAGCTCCAGGGGGCAAGGTGAAAAACTGTTTTTT. It codes for CASSSRGQGEKLFF.

The V call is TRBV27, the J call TRBJ1-2; D unresolved. V shed 5 bases and J shed 1 base, with 11 bases lying between them. Per the germline V gene, CDR1 is MNHEY and CDR2 is SMNVEV (reference sequence). CDR3 length equals 14 residues. CDR3 in DNA: TGTGCCAGCAGTGCGGCCGGGATTAACTATGGCTACACCTTC. It specifies CASSAAGINYGYTF.

J is TRBJ1-5 and V is TRBV20-1; a possible D gene is TRBD1 (6 bases). V lost 4 bases, J lost 0 bases, and 10 bases lay in between. The CDR3 totals 14 residues. The germline CDR1 and CDR2 sequences are DFQATT and SNEGSKA (reference sequence). CDR3 residues: CSAKRTDSNQPQHF. DNA for the CDR3: TGCAGTGCTAAGAGGACAGATAGCAATCAGCCCCAGCATTTT.

The chain links TRBV5-1 to TRBJ1-6, with 11 bases aligning to TRBD1. V was clipped by 4 bases and J by 6 bases; unmatched bases: 6. This CDR3 has 16 amino acids. Germline V gives CDR1 SGHRS, CDR2 YFSETQ. This CDR3 is CASSGGQGASNSPLHF. The DNA for the CDR3 is TGCGCCAGCAGCGGAGGACAGGGGGCTAGTAATTCACCCCTCCACTTT.

V and J are TRBV7-2 and TRBJ2-5, with TRBD1 as a possible D gene (6 bases). Germline V gene data show CDR1 as SGHTA and CDR2 as FQGNSA. CDR3 length: 15 amino acids. Trimming pared 6 bases from V and 5 bases from J, leaving 19 bases between. The CDR3 DNA follows: TGTGCCAGCAGTTTCACAGGGTCTCAAGGGGAGACCCAGTACTTC. Amino acids: CASSFTGSQGETQYF.

CDR3 loop: CASSQTGTAYGYTF. The CDR3 DNA is TGTGCCAGCAGCCAAACCGGGACAGCCTATGGCTACACCTTC. V is TRBV28 and J is TRBJ1-2; 7 nucleotides line up with TRBD1. Trimming at V came to 6 bases and at J to 4 bases, leaving 8 bases not matched to a gene. Per the germline V gene, CDR1 is MDHEN and CDR2 is SYDVKM. The CDR3 runs 14 residues.

The V gene is TRBV11-2, the J gene TRBJ1-3; D uncertain. CDR3 length: 14 amino acids. CDR1 is SGHAT and CDR2 is FQNNGV in the germline V gene. Trimming removed 1 base from V and 1 base from J, with 5 bases in between. The CDR3 nucleotides are TGTGCCAGCAGCTTAGGACGGTCTGGAAACACCATATATTTT. Translating gives CASSLGRSGNTIYF.

This sequence joins TRBV19 and TRBJ1-5; TRBD1 matches 7 bases. The CDR3 covers 15 residues. Germline assignment: CDR1 LNHDA and CDR2 SQIVND (reference sequence). J lost 4 bases, V lost 3 bases, and 6 bases had no gene match. In nucleotides, the CDR3 is TGTGCCAGTAGTATCAGAGACAGGGTAAATCAGCCCCAGCATTTT. Translated, it gives CASSIRDRVNQPQHF.